These 3 T cell receptor beta chains were sequenced from one sample in a study of control samples from healthy donors and cancer patients. The assay was immunoSEQ multiplex PCR, and TCRdb's table has in-frame clones only and misses some. The sample gives under 20,000 clones, under 90% of which show up once; 25% to 30% is in the top ten. Sample: PBMCs. The origin of the receptors is a woman aged 65 to 85 with lung cancer.

The chain recombines TRBV27 with TRBJ2-6; D unresolved. Germline V gene data show CDR1 as MNHEY and CDR2 as SMNVEV (reference sequence). This CDR3 region has 15 residues. Trimming took 6 bases from V and 0 from J, leaving 9 bases between them. The DNA for the CDR3 is TGTGCCAGCAGACCCGTAAGCTCTGGGGCCAACGTCCTGACTTTC. This translates into CASRPVSSGANVLTF.

The chain links TRBV6-5 to TRBJ2-7; D tentatively fits TRBD1 or TRBD2 (5 bases each). V lost 0 bases and J 1 base, leaving 13 bases between the germline ends. Per germline, CDR1 MNHEY and CDR2 SVGAGI. The CDR3 extends over 16 amino acids. CDR3: CASSYSITGLSYEQYF. DNA for the CDR3: TGTGCCAGCAGTTACTCAATAACAGGACTTTCCTACGAGCAGTACTTC.

The genes are TRBV7-8 and TRBJ1-1; the D is unclear. Germline V CDR1 and CDR2: SGHVS, FQNEAQ. Trimming removed 0 bases at V and 1 base at J, with 6 bases between. The CDR3 totals 14 residues. The CDR3 here is CASSLAPSNTEAFF. CDR3 coding DNA: TGTGCCAGCAGCTTAGCGCCTTCGAACACTGAAGCTTTCTTT.